These T cell receptor beta chains were read from a single sample in a study of cytomegalovirus exposure and HLA in healthy donors. Profiling relied on immunoSEQ multiplex PCR, and the TCRdb table lists in-frame clones only, not all of them. The sample shows almost 65,000 clones, 60% to 80% of them seen only once. Sequenced sample: PBMCs. Every receptor here comes from a male donor in good health and CMV-seropositive. Both conserved end residues are part of each CDR3. A D gene is named only where the DNA matches it firmly. Expanded clones are given a class, and other clones once, few, many or no size at all.

few | TRBJ2-7 | TRBD1 | TRBV5-6 | TGTGCCAGCAGCTTCCCGACAGGGAACGAGCAGTACTTC | CASSFPTGNEQYF
- | TRBJ1-2 | - | TRBV7-9 | TGTGCCAGCAGCTTAAGTCCGGGAGGAGGGTATGGCTACACCTTC | CASSLSPGGGYGYTF
- | TRBJ2-7 | - | TRBV6-5 | TGTGCCAGCAGTTACGCGGGGACCTACGAGCAGTACTTC | CASSYAGTYEQYF
- | TRBJ1-3 | - | TRBV13 | TGTGCCAGCAGCTCCGGACTGAGCTCTGGAAACACCATATATTTT | CASSSGLSSGNTIYF
- | TRBJ2-2 | - | TRBV7-6 | TGTGCCAGCAGCCCCCCTACGAACACCGGGGAGCTGTTTTTT | CASSPPTNTGELFF
- | TRBJ2-7 | - | TRBV21-1 | TGTGCCAGCAGCACACACGTTGAGGCGTCCTACGAGCAGTACTTC | CASSTHVEASYEQYF
- | TRBJ2-7 | - | TRBV25-1 | TGTGCCAGCAGAGGCACAGGGTCCTACGAGCAGTACTTC | CASRGTGSYEQYF
- | TRBJ2-7 | TRBD1 | TRBV5-4 | TGTGCCAGCAGCTTACCGGACAGGGGCTCCTACGAGCAGTACTTC | CASSLPDRGSYEQYF
few | TRBJ2-7 | - | TRBV27 | TGTGCCAGCAGTCAAATGGGGGAGGCGTACTTC | CASSQMGEAYF
- | TRBJ1-5 | - | TRBV7-8 | TGTGCCAGCAGCCGTGGGGGGGGCGGGAGCAATCAGCCCCAGCATTTT | CASSRGGGGSNQPQHF
few | TRBJ1-4 | - | TRBV12-1 | TGTGCCAGCAGCTTTTGGGGAGCTGGGGAAAAACTGTTTTTT | CASSFWGAGEKLFF
- | TRBJ2-1 | - | TRBV4-3 | TGCGCCAGCAGCCAAGATGTAGAAGCCCCTGAGGCCAATGAGCAGTTCTTC | CASSQDVEAPEANEQFF
once | TRBJ2-3 | TRBD1 | TRBV10-3 | TGTGCCATCAGTGGACCACAGGGGGTGGGCTCAGATACGCAGTATTTT | CAISGPQGVGSDTQYF
- | TRBJ2-5 | - | TRBV30 | TGTGCCTGGAGTTTGGGGCTCCAAGAGACCCAGTACTTC | CAWSLGLQETQYF
few | TRBJ2-1 | - | TRBV2 | TGTGCCAGCAGGGGTCTAGGCAATGAGCAGTTCTTC | CASRGLGNEQFF
- | TRBJ2-3 | TRBD1 | TRBV2 | TGTGCCAGCAGTCCCAAGGACAGGGCGGGTAGAGATACGCAGTATTTT | CASSPKDRAGRDTQYF
- | TRBJ2-7 | TRBD1 | TRBV6-5 | TGTGCCAGCGTGGGACAGTTCTCCGGCGAGCAGTACTTC | CASVGQFSGEQYF
- | TRBJ1-2 | - | TRBV28 | TGTGCCAGCAGTTTATCTTTAGGGTTGCCCACATCCGCGACCGGGGAGGGTGGCTACACCTTC | CASSLSLGLPTSATGEGGYTF
- | TRBJ1-1 | - | TRBV6-5 | TGTGCCAGCCGGGGGGGCACTGAAGCTTTCTTT | CASRGGTEAFF
- | TRBJ2-7 | TRBD2 | TRBV29-1 | TGCAGCGTTGAAAGGTTTAGCGGGGGGGGCGAGCAGTACTTC | CSVERFSGGGEQYF
- | TRBJ2-4 | TRBD2 | TRBV6-6 | TGTGCCAGCAGATATGGACTAGGGAGGTCCAAAAACATTCAGTACTTC | CASRYGLGRSKNIQYF
- | TRBJ1-5 | TRBD1 | TRBV29-1 | TGCAGCGTGGGACAGGGGGATCAGCCCCAGCATTTT | CSVGQGDQPQHF
few | TRBJ2-7 | - | TRBV29-1 | TGCAGCGTTGAAGGGTACGGAGGACTCTACGAGCAGTACTTC | CSVEGYGGLYEQYF
- | TRBJ1-1 | - | TRBV18 | TGTGCCAGCTCACCAGTCTTGGGCGCTGAAGCTTTCTTT | CASSPVLGAEAFF
few | TRBJ1-1 | - | TRBV5-6 | TGTGCCAGCAGCTTGCAGGGTACTGAAGCTTTCTTT | CASSLQGTEAFF
- | TRBJ1-2 | - | TRBV4-1 | TGCGCCAGCAGCCAACCGACAGCATCGCGCTATGGCTACACCTTC | CASSQPTASRYGYTF
- | TRBJ1-4 | - | TRBV7-9 | TGTGCCAGCAGCTCTCCGGGGAATGAAAAACTGTTTTTT | CASSSPGNEKLFF
- | TRBJ1-2 | TRBD1 | TRBV7-2 | TGTGCCAGCAGCCAAAGGACAGGGGTCTATGGCTACACCTTC | CASSQRTGVYGYTF
- | TRBJ2-7 | TRBD1 | TRBV7-2 | TGTGCCAGCAGCTTCGATACAGGGGTCTCATACGAGCAGTACTTC | CASSFDTGVSYEQYF
- | TRBJ1-2 | - | TRBV7-9 | TGTGCCAGCAGCTTACTGGACAGTGACGGCTACACCTTC | CASSLLDSDGYTF
- | TRBJ2-7 | TRBD1 | TRBV19 | TGTGCCAGTAGTCAAGGCAGGGGGAGAAACTACGAGCAGTACTTC | CASSQGRGRNYEQYF
- | TRBJ1-1 | - | TRBV6-5 | TGTGCCAGCAGTTACTTCCGGAACACTGAAGCTTTCTTT | CASSYFRNTEAFF
few | TRBJ1-1 | - | TRBV19 | TGTGCCAGTAGTATGGGAGGGGCTGAAGCTTTCTTT | CASSMGGAEAFF
- | TRBJ2-3 | - | TRBV4-2 | TGTGCCAGCAGCCAAAGACTAGAGATCGCAGATACGCAGTATTTT | CASSQRLEIADTQYF
- | TRBJ1-5 | TRBD1 | TRBV5-5 | TGTGCCAGCAGCTTACTAGGGGGCATGGACAATCAGCCCCAGCATTTT | CASSLLGGMDNQPQHF
- | TRBJ2-7 | TRBD1 | TRBV30 | TGTGCCTGGAGTGTAGCAGGGGGCTGGTACGAGCAGTACTTC | CAWSVAGGWYEQYF
once | TRBJ2-1 | TRBD2 | TRBV30 | TGTGCCTGGAGACGTCCTGGCGGGGGCTACAATGAGCAGTTCTTC | CAWRRPGGGYNEQFF
- | TRBJ1-4 | - | TRBV5-6 | TGTGCCAGCAGCTACCGGAGTTCTGCAACTAATGAAAAACTGTTTTTT | CASSYRSSATNEKLFF
- | TRBJ1-6 | - | TRBV5-1 | TGCGCCAGCAGTCCCACCCCCGGACAAGAAGGCCTCCACTTT | CASSPTPGQEGLHF
- | TRBJ2-5 | TRBD1 | TRBV7-2 | TGTGCCAGCGCCTACAGGGGGCTCCAAGAGACCCAGTACTTC | CASAYRGLQETQYF
- | TRBJ1-3 | - | TRBV7-9 | TGTGCCAGCAGCTTAGTTCGAGGGAAAGGTGGAAACACCATATATTTT | CASSLVRGKGGNTIYF
- | TRBJ1-2 | - | TRBV7-8 | TGTGCCAGCAGCTCGGGAGCAACCTATGGCTACACCTTC | CASSSGATYGYTF
- | TRBJ1-5 | TRBD1 | TRBV29-1 | TGCAGCGTGTGGACAGGGCGACATCAGCCCCAGCATTTT | CSVWTGRHQPQHF
few | TRBJ1-5 | TRBD1 | TRBV7-9 | TGTGCCAGCAGCTTAGTAGGGGGCGGTCAGCCCCAGCATTTT | CASSLVGGGQPQHF
- | TRBJ2-1 | - | TRBV6-5 | TGTGCCAGCAGGCGAACAGGGCCTCGGGATGAGCAGTTCTTC | CASRRTGPRDEQFF
- | TRBJ2-5 | TRBD1 | TRBV19 | TGTGCCAGTAGTATTTGGACAGGGTCGGCCGAGACCCAGTACTTC | CASSIWTGSAETQYF
- | TRBJ1-1 | TRBD1 | TRBV7-9 | TGTGCCAGCAGCTTAGGGGGCAGGGGGCCCACTGAAGCTTTCTTT | CASSLGGRGPTEAFF
- | TRBJ1-1 | - | TRBV10-3 | TGTGCCATCAGTGAGGGGGCGCGGACTGAAGCTTTCTTT | CAISEGARTEAFF
- | TRBJ2-7 | - | TRBV19 | TGTGCCAGTAGTATTTATCCAGGGCCTTCCTACGAGCAGTACTTC | CASSIYPGPSYEQYF
- | TRBJ1-2 | - | TRBV28 | TGTGCCAGCAGTCCCCCCTGGGGCGGCTACACCTTC | CASSPPWGGYTF
- | TRBJ2-7 | - | TRBV20-1 | TGCAGTGCTAGGGAAGTAGCCGAGCAGTACTTC | CSAREVAEQYF
few | TRBJ1-5 | - | TRBV10-2 | TGCGCCAGCAGCGAGGGATGGGGGGAGAGCAATCAGCCCCAGCATTTT | CASSEGWGESNQPQHF
- | TRBJ2-2 | TRBD1 | TRBV19 | TGTGCCAGTAGTGGCCCGGGACAGGGGGTAAAAACCGGGGAGCTGTTTTTT | CASSGPGQGVKTGELFF
- | TRBJ2-7 | TRBD1 | TRBV27 | TGTGCCAGCAGACCTCAGGGGGCCGGCTACGAGCAGTACTTC | CASRPQGAGYEQYF
- | TRBJ2-7 | - | TRBV11-1 | TGTGCCAGCAGCGATCCGACAGCATTTACCGACGAGCAGTACTTC | CASSDPTAFTDEQYF